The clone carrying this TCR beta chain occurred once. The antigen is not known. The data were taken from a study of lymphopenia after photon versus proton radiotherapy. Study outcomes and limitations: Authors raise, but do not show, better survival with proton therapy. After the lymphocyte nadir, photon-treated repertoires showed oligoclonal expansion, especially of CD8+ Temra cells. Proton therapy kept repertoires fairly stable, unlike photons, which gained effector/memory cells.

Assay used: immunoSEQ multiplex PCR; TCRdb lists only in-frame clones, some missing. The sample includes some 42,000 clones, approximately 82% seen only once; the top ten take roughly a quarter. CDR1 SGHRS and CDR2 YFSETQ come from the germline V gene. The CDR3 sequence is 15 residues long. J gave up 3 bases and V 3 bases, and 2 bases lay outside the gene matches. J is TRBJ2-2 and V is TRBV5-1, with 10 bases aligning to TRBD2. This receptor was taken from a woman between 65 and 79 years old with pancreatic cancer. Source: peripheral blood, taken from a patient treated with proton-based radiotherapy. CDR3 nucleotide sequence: TGCGCCAGCAGCTCGCTAGCGGGGGACACCGGGGAGCTGTTTTTT. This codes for CASSSLAGDTGELFF.